These 22 T cell receptor beta chains came from one sample sequenced in a study of blood T cell repertoires in COVID-19. Generated by immunoSEQ multiplex PCR, the TCRdb table keeps only in-frame clones and is missing some. This table holds around 99,000 clones, around four fifths found once. Sequenced input: peripheral blood. Every receptor here comes from a woman in her sixties with acute or convalescent COVID-19.

J is TRBJ1-5 and V is TRBV10-3; D ambiguous. The V gene lost 6 bases and the J gene lost 0 bases, with 6 bases spanning the gap. CDR3 size: 13 residues. Germline assignment: CDR1 ENHRY and CDR2 SYGVKD. CDR3 residues: CAIRGGSNQPQHF. The CDR3 DNA reads TGTGCCATCAGGGGAGGTAGCAATCAGCCCCAGCATTTT.

The chain has TRBV6-6 and TRBJ1-6, with D possibly matching TRBD1 (5 bases). CDR1 is MNHNY and CDR2 is SVGAGI in the germline V gene (reference sequence). The V end lost 7 bases, the J end lost 7 bases, and 20 bases lay between the germline ends. The CDR3 totals 16 residues. The CDR3 DNA reads TGTGCCAGCATTCTTACGTCTGGGGCCGTGAATTCACCCCTCCACTTT. It yields the protein CASILTSGAVNSPLHF.

CDR3 in amino acids: CASSIIGGARETQYF. The CDR3 DNA follows: TGTGCCAGTAGTATAATCGGTGGGGCCCGGGAGACCCAGTACTTC. The J gene is TRBJ2-5, the V gene TRBV19; the D gene is possibly TRBD1 (5 bases). Germline CDR1 and CDR2: LNHDA and SQIVND (reference sequence). The V end was cut by 2 bases, the J end by 5 bases, with 15 bases between. The CDR3 loop spans 15 amino acids.

This chain uses TRBV2 with TRBJ1-6; weak D call: TRBD1 (5 bases). Germline CDR1 SNHLY, CDR2 FYNNEI. Trimming stripped 7 bases from V and 6 bases from J, with 13 bases between. The CDR3 contains 14 residues. The DNA of the CDR3 is TGTGCCAGCAAAGGCGGGGCTTCTAATTCACCCCTCCACTTT. Protein: CASKGGASNSPLHF.

This clone was seen once. The chain joins TRBV7-9 to TRBJ2-2, with no clear D. Per the germline V gene, CDR1 is SEHNR and CDR2 is FQNEAQ (reference sequence). This CDR3 is built from 13 residues. Trimming took 1 base from V and 6 from J, leaving 6 bases between them. This chain's CDR3 is CASSLGAAGELFF. CDR3 in DNA: TGTGCCAGCAGCTTAGGGGCTGCCGGGGAGCTGTTTTTT. The full variable domain, with the rest looked up from reference TRBV7-9 and TRBJ2-2, is DTGVSQNPRHKITKRGQNVTFRCDPISEHNRLYWYRQTLGQGPEFLTYFQNEAQLEKSRLLSDRFSAERPKGSFSTLEIQRTEQGDSAMYLCASSLGAAGELFFGEGSRLTVL.

The chain combines TRBV23-1 with TRBJ1-5, with 10 positions matching TRBD1. TRBV23-1 is an ORF, with its function uncertain. The CDR3 is 19 residues long. The V gene end was trimmed by 4 bases and the J gene end by 1 base; junction bases not matched to a gene: 13. The CDR3 spells CASSPGQGVGYRSNQPQHF. The CDR3 DNA reads TGCGCCAGCAGTCCCGGACAGGGGGTGGGATATAGGAGCAATCAGCCCCAGCATTTT.

The rearrangement uses TRBV3-1 (or the pseudogene TRBV3-2) and TRBJ2-5, with unresolved D. Trimming shortened V by 6 bases and J by 1 base, and 12 bases separated the two germline ends. The CDR3 totals 14 residues. Germline lookup yields CDR1 LGHDT and CDR2 YNNKEL (reference sequence). The CDR3 DNA reads TGTGCCAGCAGTCCCGGTGTTGCCCAAGAGACCCAGTACTTC. Protein: CASSPGVAQETQYF.

On this clone: Within the sample, other DNA sequences also encode this same CDR3. This sequence joins TRBV29-1 and TRBJ1-1; D possibly corresponds to TRBD1 (6 bases). V lost 7 bases, J lost 2 bases, and 14 bases lay in between. Germline assignment: CDR1 SQVTM and CDR2 ANQGSEA. The CDR3 totals 13 residues. CDR3 amino acids: CSGSGHLNTEAFF. The DNA of the CDR3 is TGCAGCGGGTCGGGACACCTTAACACTGAAGCTTTCTTT.

The V and J genes are TRBV9 and TRBJ1-5; the D is unclear. V was trimmed by 2 bases and J by 4 bases, leaving 13 bases between them. CDR1 is SGDLS and CDR2 is YYNGEE in the germline V gene. The CDR3 totals 15 residues. CDR3 region: CASSVEGMDNQPQHF. In nucleotides, the CDR3 is TGTGCCAGCAGCGTGGAGGGAATGGATAATCAGCCCCAGCATTTT.

This clone was detected many times. The J gene is TRBJ1-2, the V gene TRBV9, with a possible D match to TRBD1 (6 bases). The CDR3 is 14 residues long. Trimming pared 4 bases from V and 5 bases from J, leaving 15 bases between. Germline lookup yields CDR1 SGDLS and CDR2 YYNGEE. The DNA for the CDR3 is TGTGCCAGCAGCCCCGGACAGTCCCCTTATGGCTACACCTTC. It yields the protein CASSPGQSPYGYTF.

This clone was found a few times. This chain links TRBV18 with TRBJ1-3; D call uncertain. The CDR3 spans 13 residues. Germline CDR1 is KGHSH and CDR2 is LQKENI. Trimming removed 5 bases from V and 0 bases from J, with 5 bases in between. CDR3 nucleotides: TGTGCCAGCTCAGTGAGCTCTGGAAACACCATATATTTT. Residues: CASSVSSGNTIYF.

The CDR3 bases are TGTGCCAGCAGCCCCGGGGGATCTACCTATGGCTACACCTTC. The encoded protein is CASSPGGSTYGYTF. The gene calls are TRBV28 and TRBJ1-2, with a weak D call TRBD1 (5 bases). CDR1 MDHEN and CDR2 SYDVKM come from the germline V gene. The CDR3 runs to 14 residues. V lost 6 bases, J lost 4 bases, and 15 bases lay in between.

The genes are TRBV6-5 and TRBJ2-3; TRBD2 might be the D (6 bases). Germline V gene data show CDR1 as MNHEY and CDR2 as SVGAGI. CDR3 size: 13 residues. The V gene lost 8 bases and the J gene lost 5 bases, with 14 bases spanning the gap. The CDR3, as DNA: TGTGCCAGCCGGAGGGGCGTTAAAGATACGCAGTATTTT. Residues: CASRRGVKDTQYF.

About this clone itself: The germline gene is not matched at one end of the junction; a read error may be the cause. The chain is built from TRBV20-1 and TRBJ1-2, with D tentatively TRBD1 (6 bases). The CDR3 spans 8 residues. Germline CDR1 and CDR2: DFQATT and SNEGSKA (reference sequence). The CDR3 bases are TGCAGTGCTAGTCGGGACAACTTC. Translation: CSASRDNF.

V and J are TRBV2 and TRBJ1-2; 10 positions agree with TRBD1. V gave up 4 bases and J gave up 7 bases; unmatched junction bases: 9. Germline V CDR1 and CDR2: SNHLY, FYNNEI. This CDR3 spans 15 amino acids. CDR3 loop: CASSVRDRGLAGYTF. The CDR3 DNA is TGTGCCAGCAGTGTCCGTGACAGGGGGCTGGCTGGCTACACCTTC.

For this clone: This CDR3 is also generated by other DNA sequences in the sample. The CDR3 reads CASSSVYEQYF. Written as DNA, the CDR3 is TGTGCCAGCAGTTCAGTCTACGAGCAGTACTTC. The J gene is TRBJ2-7, the V gene TRBV7-9; D gene ambiguous. Germline values: CDR1 SEHNR, CDR2 FQNEAQ (reference sequence). CDR3 length: 11 amino acids. Trimming stripped 6 bases from V and 3 bases from J, with 6 bases between. Looking up the rest from reference TRBV7-9 and TRBJ2-7 gives the full variable domain: DTGVSQNPRHKITKRGQNVTFRCDPISEHNRLYWYRQTLGQGPEFLTYFQNEAQLEKSRLLSDRFSAERPKGSFSTLEIQRTEQGDSAMYLCASSSVYEQYFGPGTRLTVT.

CDR3 bases: TGCAGCGTTGATACGCAGTCCTATGGCTACACCTTC. It encodes CSVDTQSYGYTF. The chain is built from TRBV29-1 and TRBJ1-2; D is ambiguous. Between the trimmed V and J ends, which lost 3 bases and 4 bases, there was a span of 9 bases. The CDR3 runs to 12 residues. Germline assignment: CDR1 SQVTM and CDR2 ANQGSEA.

V is TRBV5-1 and J is TRBJ2-7; D may be TRBD2 (7 bases). Germline assignment: CDR1 SGHRS and CDR2 YFSETQ. The V end lost 7 bases, the J end lost 2 bases, and 13 bases lay between the germline ends. The CDR3 totals 13 residues. The chain's CDR3 is CASAAGGPYEQYF. DNA for the CDR3: TGCGCCAGCGCTGCCGGGGGGCCCTACGAGCAGTACTTC.

V is TRBV27 and J is TRBJ1-6; tentatively, D is TRBD1 (6 bases). The V gene lost 7 bases and the J gene lost 10 bases, with 20 bases spanning the gap. The CDR3 contains 15 residues. The germline CDR1 and CDR2 sequences are MNHEY and SMNVEV (reference sequence). The CDR3 here is CASTPQGRQISPLHF. The CDR3 DNA sequence: TGTGCCAGCACTCCACAGGGCAGGCAGATATCACCCCTCCACTTT.

The table lists this clone with a few counts. The genes are TRBV2 and TRBJ2-7; D is possibly TRBD2 (6 bases). Germline CDR1 is SNHLY and CDR2 is FYNNEI. This CDR3 spans 14 amino acids. V lost 1 base to trimming and J lost 4 bases, with 11 bases between them. The CDR3 region has the DNA TGTGCCAGCAGTGAAGGAGGGGCGGGATACGAGCAGTACTTC. Its translation: CASSEGGAGYEQYF.

This clone has just a few counts. The genes are TRBV6-2 or TRBV6-3 and TRBJ2-2; 10 bases match TRBD2. Germline V gene lookup returns CDR1 MNHEY and CDR2 SVGEGT. This CDR3 is 16 amino acids long. Trimming at V came to 4 bases and at J to 6 bases, leaving 8 bases not matched to a gene. DNA of the CDR3: TGTGCCAGCAGTTCCCGGGTAGCGGGGGGTCCCGGGGAGCTGTTTTTT. It translates to CASSSRVAGGPGELFF.

This clone has only one observation. The chain is built from TRBV9 and TRBJ1-5; 11 bases line up with TRBD1. The CDR3 is 15 amino acids. V was pared by 3 bases and J by 4 bases, with 3 bases of the junction left unmatched. Germline CDR1 SGDLS, CDR2 YYNGEE. CDR3 nucleotides: TGTGCCAGCAGCGCCGGACAGGGGGCAAATCAGCCCCAGCATTTT. This sequence encodes CASSAGQGANQPQHF.